This section outlines one T cell receptor (beta chain) sequence together with its context. The antigen remains undetermined. The data originate from a study of shared clonotypes between healthy human individuals. Turning to the study itself: The study drew on two women and three men aged 18 to 49 as donors. A donor's plate count was three for CD4 naive and three for CD4 memory; CD8 naive had two and CD8 memory one.

General study points: It was observed that about 5% of naive CD4 clonotypes were shared across several donors.

Each subset's genomic DNA was split evenly across several immunoSEQ plates. Libraries were prepared by immunoSEQ multiplex PCR; TCRdb keeps only in-frame clonotypes and omits some of them. The sample consists of around 2.1 million clones, just over 90% of them appearing once. CDR3 length: 16 residues. Per the germline V gene, CDR1 is SGHDT and CDR2 is YYEEEE. V gave up 5 bases and J gave up 4 bases; unmatched junction bases: 14. CD8 cells regarded as naive lacked CD45RO, were positively chosen for CCR7, and omitted terminally differentiated effector memory CD45RA+ cells. Sequencing was performed on naive CD8+ T cells from PBMCs. The J gene is TRBJ1-2, the V gene TRBV5-6; 7 bases agree with TRBD1. The receptor comes from a man aged 18-30 years in good health. Some clones in this sample may be carry-over from other donors' samples. CDR3 DNA sequence: TGTGCCAGCAGTCTCAGCCTCCGGACAGGTTCCTATGGCTACACCTTC. It is translated as CASSLSLRTGSYGYTF.